This T cell receptor beta chain was found in a study of cytotoxic CD8 clonotypes in ibrutinib-treated CLL. Libraries were prepared by immunoSEQ multiplex PCR; TCRdb keeps only in-frame clonotypes and omits some of them. The data contain about 130,000 clones, approximately 85% of them singletons. The germline V gene has CDR1 SGDLS and CDR2 YYNGEE. CDR3 length equals 17 residues. Notes on this clone: Antigen specificity is unknown. An end of the junction does not agree with germline; a read error may underlie this.

Study-level points and caveats: Contraction or stability on treatment characterized the public clonotypes, which were uncommon.

This specimen consisted of PBMCs, obtained after 24 months of ibrutinib treatment. This sequence originates from a human donor with chronic lymphocytic leukemia. V is TRBV9 and J is TRBJ1-1; D ambiguous. CDR3 protein: CASSVSGGSSLNTEAFF. Written as DNA, the CDR3 is TGTGCCAGCAGCGTTTCCGGAGGGAGTTCATTGAATACTGAAGCTTTCTTT.